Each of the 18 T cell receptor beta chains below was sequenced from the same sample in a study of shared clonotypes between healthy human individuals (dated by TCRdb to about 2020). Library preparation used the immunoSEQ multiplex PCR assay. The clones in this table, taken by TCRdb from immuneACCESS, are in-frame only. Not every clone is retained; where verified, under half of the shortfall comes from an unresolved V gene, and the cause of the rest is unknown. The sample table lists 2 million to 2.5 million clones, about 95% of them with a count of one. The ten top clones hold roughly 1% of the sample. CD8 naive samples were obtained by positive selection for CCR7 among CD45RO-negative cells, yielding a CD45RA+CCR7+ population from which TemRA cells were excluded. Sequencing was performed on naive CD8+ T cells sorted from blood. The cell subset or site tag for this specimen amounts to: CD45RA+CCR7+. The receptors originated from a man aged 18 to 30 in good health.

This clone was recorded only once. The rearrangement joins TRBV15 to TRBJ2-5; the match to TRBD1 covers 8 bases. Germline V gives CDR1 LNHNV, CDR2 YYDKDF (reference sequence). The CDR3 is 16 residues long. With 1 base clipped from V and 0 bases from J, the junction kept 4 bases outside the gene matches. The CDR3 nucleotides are TGTGCCACCAGCAGAGGGGGACAGGAGTACCAAGAGACCCAGTACTTC. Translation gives CATSRGGQEYQETQYF. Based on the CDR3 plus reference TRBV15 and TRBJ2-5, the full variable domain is DAMVIQNPRYQVTQFGKPVTLSCSQTLNHNVMYWYQQKSSQAPKLLFHYYDKDFNNEADTPDNFQSRRPNTSFCFLDIRSPGLGDTAMYLCATSRGGQEYQETQYFGPGTRLLVL.

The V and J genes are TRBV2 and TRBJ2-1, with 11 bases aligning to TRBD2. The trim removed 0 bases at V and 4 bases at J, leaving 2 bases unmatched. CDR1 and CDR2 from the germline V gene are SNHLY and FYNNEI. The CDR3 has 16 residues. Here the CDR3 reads CASSEASSGGYNEQFF. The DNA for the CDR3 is TGTGCCAGCAGTGAAGCGTCTAGCGGGGGGTACAATGAGCAGTTCTTC.

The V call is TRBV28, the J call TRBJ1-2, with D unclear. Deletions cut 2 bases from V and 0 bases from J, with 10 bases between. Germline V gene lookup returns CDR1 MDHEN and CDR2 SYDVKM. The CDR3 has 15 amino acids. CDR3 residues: CASSLMGDANYGYTF. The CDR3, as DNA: TGTGCCAGCAGTTTAATGGGAGACGCTAACTATGGCTACACCTTC.

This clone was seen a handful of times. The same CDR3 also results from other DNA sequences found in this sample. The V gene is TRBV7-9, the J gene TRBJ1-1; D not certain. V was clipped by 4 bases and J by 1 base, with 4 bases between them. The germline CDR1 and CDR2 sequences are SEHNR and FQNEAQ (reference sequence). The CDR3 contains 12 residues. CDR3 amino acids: CASSYGNTEAFF. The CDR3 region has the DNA TGTGCCAGCAGCTATGGGAACACTGAAGCTTTCTTT.

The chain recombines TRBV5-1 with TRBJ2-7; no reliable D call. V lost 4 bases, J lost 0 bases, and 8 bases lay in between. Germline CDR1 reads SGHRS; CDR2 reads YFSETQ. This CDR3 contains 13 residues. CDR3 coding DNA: TGCGCCAGCAGCGAAGGGATCTCCTACGAGCAGTACTTC. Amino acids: CASSEGISYEQYF.

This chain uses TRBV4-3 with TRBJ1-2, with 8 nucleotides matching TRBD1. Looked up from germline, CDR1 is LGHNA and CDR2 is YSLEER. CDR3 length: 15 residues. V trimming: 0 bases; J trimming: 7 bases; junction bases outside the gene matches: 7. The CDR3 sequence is CASSQDHPTGGGYTF. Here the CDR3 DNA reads TGCGCCAGCAGCCAAGATCACCCCACAGGGGGTGGCTACACCTTC.

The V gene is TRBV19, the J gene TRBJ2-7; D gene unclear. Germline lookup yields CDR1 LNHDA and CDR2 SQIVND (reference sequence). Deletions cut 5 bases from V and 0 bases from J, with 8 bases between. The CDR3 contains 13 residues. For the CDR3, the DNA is TGTGCCAGTAGTTGGACGGACTCCTACGAGCAGTACTTC. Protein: CASSWTDSYEQYF.

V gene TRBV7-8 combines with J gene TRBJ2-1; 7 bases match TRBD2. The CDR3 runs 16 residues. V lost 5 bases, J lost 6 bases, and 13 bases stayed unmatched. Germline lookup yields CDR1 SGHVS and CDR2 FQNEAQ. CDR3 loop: CASSLENSGLSNEQFF. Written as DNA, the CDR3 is TGTGCCAGCAGCCTCGAAAATTCGGGACTAAGCAATGAGCAGTTCTTC.

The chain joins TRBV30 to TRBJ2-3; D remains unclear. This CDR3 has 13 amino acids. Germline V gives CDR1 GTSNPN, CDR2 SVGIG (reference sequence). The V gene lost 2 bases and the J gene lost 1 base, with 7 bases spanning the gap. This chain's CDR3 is CAWSRIGTDTQYF. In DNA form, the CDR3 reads TGTGCCTGGAGTCGGATCGGCACAGATACGCAGTATTTT.

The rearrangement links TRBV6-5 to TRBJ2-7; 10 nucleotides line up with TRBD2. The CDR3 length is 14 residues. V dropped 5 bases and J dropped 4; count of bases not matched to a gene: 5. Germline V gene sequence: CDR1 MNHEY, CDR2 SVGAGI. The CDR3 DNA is TGTGCCAGCAGTCCACTAGCGGGACGGTACGAGCAGTACTTC. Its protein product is CASSPLAGRYEQYF.

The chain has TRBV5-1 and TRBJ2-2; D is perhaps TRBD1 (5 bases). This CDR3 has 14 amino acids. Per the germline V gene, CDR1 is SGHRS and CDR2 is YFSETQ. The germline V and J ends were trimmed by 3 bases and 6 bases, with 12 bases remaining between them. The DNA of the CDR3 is TGCGCCAGCAGCTGGTCCCTAGGGGCCGGGGAGCTGTTTTTT. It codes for CASSWSLGAGELFF.

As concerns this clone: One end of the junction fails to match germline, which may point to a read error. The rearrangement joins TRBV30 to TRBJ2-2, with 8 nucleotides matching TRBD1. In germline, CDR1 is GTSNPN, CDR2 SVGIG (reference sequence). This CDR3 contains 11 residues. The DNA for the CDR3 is TGTGCGTGGACAGGGTCCGGGGAGCTGTTTTTT. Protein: CAWTGSGELFF.

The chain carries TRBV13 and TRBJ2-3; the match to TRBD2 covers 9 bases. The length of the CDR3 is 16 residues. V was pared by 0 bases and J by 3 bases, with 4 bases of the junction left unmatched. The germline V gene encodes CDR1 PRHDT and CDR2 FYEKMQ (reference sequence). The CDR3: CASSLGLRGGTDTQYF. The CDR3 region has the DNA TGTGCCAGCAGCTTAGGGTTGCGGGGGGGAACAGATACGCAGTATTTT. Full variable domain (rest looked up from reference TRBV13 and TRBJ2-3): AAGVIQSPRHLIKEKRETATLKCYPIPRHDTVYWYQQGPGQDPQFLISFYEKMQSDKGSIPDRFSAQQFSDYHSELNMSSLELGDSALYFCASSLGLRGGTDTQYFGPGTRLTVL.

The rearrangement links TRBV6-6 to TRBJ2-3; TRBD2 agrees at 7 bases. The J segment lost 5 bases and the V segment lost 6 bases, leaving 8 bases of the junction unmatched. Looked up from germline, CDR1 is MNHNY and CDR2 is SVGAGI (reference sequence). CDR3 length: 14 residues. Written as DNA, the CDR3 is TGTGCCAGCAGCCCCAGCGGGATCAGAGATACGCAGTATTTT. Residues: CASSPSGIRDTQYF.

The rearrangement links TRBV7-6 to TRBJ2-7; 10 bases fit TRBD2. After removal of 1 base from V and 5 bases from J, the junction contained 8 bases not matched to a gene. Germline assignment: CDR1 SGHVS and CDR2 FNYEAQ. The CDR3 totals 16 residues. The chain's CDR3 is CASSLVPSGRMDEQYF. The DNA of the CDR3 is TGTGCCAGCAGCTTAGTACCTAGCGGGAGAATGGACGAGCAGTACTTC.

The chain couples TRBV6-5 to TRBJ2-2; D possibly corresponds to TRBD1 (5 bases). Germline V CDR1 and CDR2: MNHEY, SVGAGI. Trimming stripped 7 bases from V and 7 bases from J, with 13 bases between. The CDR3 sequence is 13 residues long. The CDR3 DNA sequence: TGTGCCAGCACGACAGTGGTGGGCGGGGAGCTGTTTTTT. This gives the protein CASTTVVGGELFF.

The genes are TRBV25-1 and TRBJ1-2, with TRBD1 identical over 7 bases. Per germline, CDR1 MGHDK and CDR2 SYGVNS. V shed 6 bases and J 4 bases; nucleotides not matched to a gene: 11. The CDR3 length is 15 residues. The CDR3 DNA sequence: TGTGCCAGCAGCGGACGGGACAGTGGCCTCTATGGCTACACCTTC. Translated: CASSGRDSGLYGYTF.

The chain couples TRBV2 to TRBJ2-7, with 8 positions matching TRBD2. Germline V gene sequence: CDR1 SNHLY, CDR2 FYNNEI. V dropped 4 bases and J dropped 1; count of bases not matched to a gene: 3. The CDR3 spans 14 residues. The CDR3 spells CASSVTSGSYEQYF. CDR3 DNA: TGTGCCAGCAGTGTAACTAGCGGTTCCTACGAGCAGTACTTC. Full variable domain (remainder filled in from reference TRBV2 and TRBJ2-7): EPEVTQTPSHQVTQMGQEVILRCVPISNHLYFYWYRQILGQKVEFLVSFYNNEISEKSEIFDDQFSVERPDGSNFTLKIRSTKLEDSAMYFCASSVTSGSYEQYFGPGTRLTVT.